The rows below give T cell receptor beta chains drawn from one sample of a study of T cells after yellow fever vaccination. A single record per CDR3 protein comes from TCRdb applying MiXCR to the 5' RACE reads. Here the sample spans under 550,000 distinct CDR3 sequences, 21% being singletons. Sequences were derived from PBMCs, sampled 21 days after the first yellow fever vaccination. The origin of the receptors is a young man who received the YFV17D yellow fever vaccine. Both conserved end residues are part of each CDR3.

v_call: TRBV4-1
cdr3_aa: CASSQVGGSGANVLTF

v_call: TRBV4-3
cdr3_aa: CASSQTIQGFNQPQHF

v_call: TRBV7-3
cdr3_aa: CASSTSGGDTGELFF

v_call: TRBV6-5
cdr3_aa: CASSYSGGVGSWGTQYF

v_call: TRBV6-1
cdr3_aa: CASSSPRTGHYGYTF

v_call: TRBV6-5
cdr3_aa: CASSYRQGQHNSPLHF

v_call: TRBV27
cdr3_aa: CASSFARNTEAFF

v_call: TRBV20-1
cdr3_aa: CSAKLLGGGPQHF

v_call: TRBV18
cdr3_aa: CASSQYGQAAGETQYF

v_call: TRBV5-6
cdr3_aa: CASSRQLFTDTQYF

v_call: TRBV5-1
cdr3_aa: CASSLPGQPTIAYEQYF

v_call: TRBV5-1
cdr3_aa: CASSLVGRAEDTQYF

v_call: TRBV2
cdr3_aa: CASSVSTGGYQPQHF

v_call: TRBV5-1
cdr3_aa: CASSLDGANVLTF

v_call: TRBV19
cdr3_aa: CASRGSALYGYTF

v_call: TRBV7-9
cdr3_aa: CASSLTSGLTGELFF

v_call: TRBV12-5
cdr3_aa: CASGLWITEGYTF

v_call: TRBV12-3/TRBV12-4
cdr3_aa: CASSRDRGESQHF

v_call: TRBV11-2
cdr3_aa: CASSSEVNEQFF

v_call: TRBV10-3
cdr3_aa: CAISGTGGQAGELFF

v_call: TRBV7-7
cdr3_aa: CASGPGNLDEQFF

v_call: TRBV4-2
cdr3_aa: CASSQDQGDSPLHF

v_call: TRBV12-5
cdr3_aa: CASGYIGQPQHF